The 3 T cell receptor beta chains reported below all come from one sample, sequenced in a study of vaccination effects on CD4 cells after COVID-19. No antigen is known for these receptors. Repertoires were generated with immunoSEQ multiplex PCR, while TCRdb's copy carries only in-frame clones and drops some. The sample yields tens of thousands of clones, approximately 78% seen once. Cultured cells yielded isolated CD4+ T cells after nine to ten days. This sample comprised CD4+ T cells from PBMCs cultured without peptide, obtained before COVID-19 vaccination. The origin of the receptors is a human donor who had a prior SARS-CoV-2 infection.

The chain links TRBV4-3 to TRBJ1-2; D ambiguous. V lost 0 bases and J 8 bases, leaving 10 bases between the germline ends. CDR3 length: 13 amino acids. Germline-derived CDR1 and CDR2 are LGHNA and YSLEER. CDR3 nucleotide sequence: TGCGCCAGCAGCCAAGACAGTCGTAGGGGCTACACCTTC. Translating it yields CASSQDSRRGYTF.

The chain uses TRBV6-5 and TRBJ1-1, with TRBD1 identical over 8 bases. Looked up from germline, CDR1 is MNHEY and CDR2 is SVGAGI. The trim removed 0 bases at V and 6 bases at J, leaving 9 bases unmatched. CDR3 length equals 16 residues. The CDR3 region is CASSYSLTGGFAEAFF. The CDR3 nucleotides are TGTGCCAGCAGTTACTCTCTTACAGGGGGTTTCGCTGAAGCTTTCTTT.

The genes are TRBV7-2 and TRBJ2-7; the D gene is possibly TRBD2 (6 bases). Germline-derived CDR1 and CDR2 are SGHTA and FQGNSA. Trimming cost V 1 base and J 3 bases, with 13 bases left between them. This CDR3 contains 15 residues. CDR3 in DNA: TGTGCCAGCAGCTTAGACCCGACTAGATACTACGAGCAGTACTTC. This codes for CASSLDPTRYYEQYF.